This entry features one TCR beta chain sequence. Its target is not known. The data derive from a study of cytomegalovirus exposure and HLA in healthy donors. Overall study context: It was reported in a later analysis that the same platform had been used for the 90 to 150 validation repertoires as for the approximately 670 first-cohort repertoires. Points from the study as a whole: In vitro testing confirmed a few CMV-associated chains as specific for CMV antigens. A subsequent analysis found that TCR clusters from the first cohort also tended to co-occur in the 90 to 150 validation repertoires, with around 94% of cluster scores above 0. The dataset shows that most TCR sequences were rare, while some public TCRs occurred in many donors.

Germline CDR1 and CDR2: MDHEN and SYDVKM. Trimming left V 3 bases short and J 1 base short, with 6 bases between. There are 13 residues in the CDR3. The repertoire was sequenced with immunoSEQ multiplex PCR; TCRdb's copy has only in-frame clones and lacks some. Found here are around 130,000 clones, roughly 90% of them singletons; the top ten hold about 3.7%. The TCR comes from a man aged 25 to 40 in good health and CMV-seronegative. The sequencing input was PBMCs. The V gene is TRBV28, the J gene TRBJ1-2; no definite D call. The CDR3 DNA sequence: TGTGCCAGCAGTTTCCCCGTTAACTATGGCTACACCTTC. This codes for CASSFPVNYGYTF.